The 4 T cell receptor beta chains listed next were all sequenced from one sample in a study of blood T cell repertoires in COVID-19. Some clones are missing from TCRdb's copy, which holds only in-frame ones; the method was immunoSEQ multiplex PCR. The data show almost 350,000 clones, around nine tenths seen once. The sample was peripheral blood. Source of these receptors: an older woman with COVID-19, enrolled during active disease.

The chain carries TRBV5-1 and TRBJ1-6; D gene ambiguous. In germline, CDR1 is SGHRS, CDR2 YFSETQ. The V gene lost 2 bases and the J gene lost 6 bases, with 9 bases spanning the gap. The CDR3 consists of 14 residues. The CDR3 here is CASSFLELNSPLHF. DNA of the CDR3: TGCGCCAGCAGCTTTTTGGAGCTTAATTCACCCCTCCACTTT.

The chain links TRBV7-9 to TRBJ1-3, with TRBD1 matching over 7 bases. Germline trimming cut 2 bases from V and 4 bases from J; bases unmatched to any gene: 17. This CDR3 has 19 residues. Per the germline V gene, CDR1 is SEHNR and CDR2 is FQNEAQ (reference sequence). The CDR3 region is CASSLIIAQGQFMGNTIYF. CDR3 DNA sequence: TGTGCCAGCAGCTTAATCATTGCACAGGGGCAGTTCATGGGAAACACCATATATTTT. The entire variable domain, with the rest obtained from reference TRBV7-9 and TRBJ1-3, is as follows: DTGVSQNPRHKITKRGQNVTFRCDPISEHNRLYWYRQTLGQGPEFLTYFQNEAQLEKSRLLSDRFSAERPKGSFSTLEIQRTEQGDSAMYLCASSLIIAQGQFMGNTIYFGEGSWLTVV.

V usage is TRBV10-2 and J usage is TRBJ2-7, with 9 bases aligning to TRBD2. Germline CDR1 is WSHSY and CDR2 is SAAADI. The J segment lost 6 bases and the V segment lost 0 bases, leaving 6 bases of the junction unmatched. The CDR3 totals 15 residues. CDR3 in amino acids: CASSESGAGGGEQYF. Here the CDR3 DNA reads TGCGCCAGCAGTGAGTCGGGCGCGGGGGGGGGCGAGCAGTACTTC.

The J gene is TRBJ1-4, the V gene TRBV28; 8 nucleotides line up with TRBD1. Per germline, CDR1 MDHEN and CDR2 SYDVKM. Losses at the gene ends were 5 bases for V and 5 bases for J; bases not matched to a gene: 7. This CDR3 region has 15 residues. As DNA, the CDR3 is TGTGCCAGCAGTCTTCAGACAGGGGCCAATGAAAAACTGTTTTTT. This translates into CASSLQTGANEKLFF.